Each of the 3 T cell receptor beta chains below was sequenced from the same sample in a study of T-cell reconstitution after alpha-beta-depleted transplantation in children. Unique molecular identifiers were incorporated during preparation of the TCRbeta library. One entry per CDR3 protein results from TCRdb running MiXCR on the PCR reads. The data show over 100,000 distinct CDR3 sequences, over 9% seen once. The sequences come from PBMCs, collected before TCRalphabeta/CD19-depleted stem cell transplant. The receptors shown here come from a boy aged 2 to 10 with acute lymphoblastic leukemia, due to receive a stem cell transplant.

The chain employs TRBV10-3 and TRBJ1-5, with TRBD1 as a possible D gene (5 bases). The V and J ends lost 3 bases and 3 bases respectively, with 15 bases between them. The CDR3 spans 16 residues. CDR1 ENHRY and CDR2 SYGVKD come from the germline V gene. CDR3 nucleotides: TGTGCCATCAGTGAATCGTCAGAAGGGGTCAATCAGCCCCAGCATTTT. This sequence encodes CAISESSEGVNQPQHF.

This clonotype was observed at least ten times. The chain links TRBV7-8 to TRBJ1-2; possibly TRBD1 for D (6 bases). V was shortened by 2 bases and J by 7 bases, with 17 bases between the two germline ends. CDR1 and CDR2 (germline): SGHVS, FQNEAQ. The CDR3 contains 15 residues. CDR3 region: CASSLSLQGAGGYTF. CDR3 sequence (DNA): TGTGCCAGCAGCTTAAGCTTACAGGGAGCTGGTGGCTACACCTTC.

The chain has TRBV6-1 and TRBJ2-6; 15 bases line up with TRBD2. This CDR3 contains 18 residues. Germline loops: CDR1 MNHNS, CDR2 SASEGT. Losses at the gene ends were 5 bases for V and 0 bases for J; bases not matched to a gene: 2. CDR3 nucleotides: TGTGCCAGCAGTAGGACTAGCGGGAGGGCCTCTGGGGCCAACGTCCTGACTTTC. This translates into CASSRTSGRASGANVLTF.